A selection of T cell receptor beta chains follows, all from one sample in a study of cytomegalovirus exposure and HLA in healthy donors. Measured with immunoSEQ multiplex PCR; TCRdb has only the in-frame clones, and not every one. The sample lists some 170,000 clones; 84% were seen once. Sequencing used PBMCs. These receptors all come from a man aged 25 to 40 in good health and CMV-seropositive. The CDR3 runs from the conserved cysteine through the conserved F or W. The order of the fields is clone size, V gene, J gene, CDR3 length, D gene, CDR3 protein, CDR3 DNA. The D gene is left open where the match is weak. Some rows have no size entry. The others give once, few or many, or a class for an expanded clone.

NA	TRBV6-1	TRBJ1-1	15	NA	CASSEEQAGYTEAFF	TGTGCCAGCAGTGAAGAACAGGCGGGGTACACTGAAGCTTTCTTT
NA	TRBV28	TRBJ1-5	19	TRBD1	CASSFSPGTGKNSNQPQHF	TGTGCCAGCAGTTTCTCTCCGGGGACAGGGAAGAATAGCAATCAGCCCCAGCATTTT
NA	TRBV2	TRBJ2-2	13	TRBD1	CASNRDRTGELFF	TGTGCCAGCAATAGGGACAGAACCGGGGAGCTGTTTTTT
many	TRBV6-4	TRBJ2-2	16	TRBD2	CASSDSSGGATGELFF	TGTGCCAGCAGTGACTCTAGCGGGGGGGCCACCGGGGAGCTGTTTTTT
NA	TRBV7-6	TRBJ2-6	19	NA	CASSLETGPSYSGANVLTF	TGTGCCAGCAGCTTAGAGACAGGACCGAGCTACTCTGGGGCCAACGTCCTGACTTTC
NA	TRBV6-5	TRBJ2-3	16	TRBD1	CASSYSRDRGTDTQYF	TGTGCCAGCAGTTACTCCCGGGACAGGGGAACAGATACGCAGTATTTT
NA	TRBV5-8	TRBJ1-2	14	TRBD1	CASSLGTGWRGYTF	TGTGCCAGCAGCTTGGGGACAGGGTGGCGGGGCTACACCTTC
once	TRBV9	TRBJ2-3	14	TRBD2	CASSDSGGTDTQYF	TGTGCCAGCAGCGATAGCGGGGGGACAGATACGCAGTATTTT
NA	TRBV28	TRBJ2-5	13	TRBD1	CASRPGQQETQYF	TGTGCCAGCAGACCGGGACAGCAAGAGACCCAGTACTTC
NA	TRBV29-1	TRBJ2-4	13	TRBD1	CSVALGGIGIQYF	TGCAGCGTAGCATTAGGGGGCATTGGCATTCAGTACTTC
NA	TRBV5-4	TRBJ1-1	15	NA	CASSLGSELNTEAFF	TGTGCCAGCAGCTTGGGGAGCGAATTGAACACTGAAGCTTTCTTT
NA	TRBV11-2	TRBJ2-2	18	NA	CASSLEIVRGPNTGELFF	TGTGCCAGCAGCTTAGAAATTGTGCGGGGGCCGAACACCGGGGAGCTGTTTTTT
NA	TRBV18	TRBJ2-1	22	NA	CASSPHAGYTGFPSSSYNEQFF	TGTGCCAGCTCACCACACGCAGGGTATACAGGTTTCCCGTCGAGCTCCTACAATGAGCAGTTCTTC
NA	TRBV6-6	TRBJ1-1	13	NA	CASSYPRGTEAFF	TGTGCCAGCAGTTACCCTCGGGGGACTGAAGCTTTCTTT
NA	TRBV9	TRBJ2-7	14	TRBD1	CASSLRDRSYEQYF	TGTGCCAGCAGCCTCCGGGACAGGTCCTACGAGCAGTACTTC
NA	TRBV4-1	TRBJ1-5	16	NA	CASSQDGGFGNQPQHF	TGCGCCAGCAGCCAAGATGGGGGGTTTGGCAATCAGCCCCAGCATTTT